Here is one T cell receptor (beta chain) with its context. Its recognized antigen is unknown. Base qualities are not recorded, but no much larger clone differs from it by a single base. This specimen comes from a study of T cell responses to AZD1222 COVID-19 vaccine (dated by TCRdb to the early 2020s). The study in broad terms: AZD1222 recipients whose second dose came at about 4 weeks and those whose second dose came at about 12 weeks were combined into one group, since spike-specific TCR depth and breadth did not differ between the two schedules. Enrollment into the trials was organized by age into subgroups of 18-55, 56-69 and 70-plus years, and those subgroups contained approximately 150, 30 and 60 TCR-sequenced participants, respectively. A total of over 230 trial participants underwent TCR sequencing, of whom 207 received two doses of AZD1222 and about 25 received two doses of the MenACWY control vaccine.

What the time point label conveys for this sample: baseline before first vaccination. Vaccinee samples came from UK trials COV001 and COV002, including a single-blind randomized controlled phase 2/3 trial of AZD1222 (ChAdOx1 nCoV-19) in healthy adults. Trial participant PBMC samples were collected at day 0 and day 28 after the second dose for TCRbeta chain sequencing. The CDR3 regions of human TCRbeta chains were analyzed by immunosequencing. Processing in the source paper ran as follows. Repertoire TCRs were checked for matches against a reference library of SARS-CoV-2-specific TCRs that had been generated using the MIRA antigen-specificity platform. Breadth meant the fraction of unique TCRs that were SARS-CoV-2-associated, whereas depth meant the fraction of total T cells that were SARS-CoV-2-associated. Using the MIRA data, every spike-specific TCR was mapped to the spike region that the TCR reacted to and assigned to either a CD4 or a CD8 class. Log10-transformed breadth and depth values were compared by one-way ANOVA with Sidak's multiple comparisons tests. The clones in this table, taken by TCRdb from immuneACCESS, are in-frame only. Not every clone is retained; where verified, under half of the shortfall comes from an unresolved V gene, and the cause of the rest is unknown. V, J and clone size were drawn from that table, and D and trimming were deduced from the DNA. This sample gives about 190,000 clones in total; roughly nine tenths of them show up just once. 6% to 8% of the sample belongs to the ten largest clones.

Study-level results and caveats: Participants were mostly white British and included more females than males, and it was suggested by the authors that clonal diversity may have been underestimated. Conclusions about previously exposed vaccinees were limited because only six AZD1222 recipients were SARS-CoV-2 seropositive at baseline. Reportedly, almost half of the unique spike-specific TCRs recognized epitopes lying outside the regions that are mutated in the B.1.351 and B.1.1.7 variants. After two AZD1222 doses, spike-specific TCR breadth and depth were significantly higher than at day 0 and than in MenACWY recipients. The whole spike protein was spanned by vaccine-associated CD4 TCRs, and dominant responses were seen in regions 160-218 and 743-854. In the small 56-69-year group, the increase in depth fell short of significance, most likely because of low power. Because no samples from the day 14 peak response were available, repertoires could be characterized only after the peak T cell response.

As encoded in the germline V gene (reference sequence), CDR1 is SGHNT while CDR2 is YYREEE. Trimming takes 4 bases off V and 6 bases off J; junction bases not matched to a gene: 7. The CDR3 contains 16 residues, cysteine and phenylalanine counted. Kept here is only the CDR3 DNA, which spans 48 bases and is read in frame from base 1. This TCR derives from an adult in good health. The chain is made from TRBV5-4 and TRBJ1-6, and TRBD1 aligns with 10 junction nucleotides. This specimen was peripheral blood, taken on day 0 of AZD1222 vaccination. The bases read TGTGCCAGCAGCCTGACAGGGGGCCGGGGTAATTCACCCCTCCACTTT. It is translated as CASSLTGGRGNSPLHF.